This TCR beta chain derives from a study of Ad26.COV2.S vaccination and SARS-CoV-2 variants. Whole-study context: Participant was drawn from the COV1001 Ad26.COV2.S trial arm. Into the muscle, Ad26.COV2.S was dosed once or twice, 56 days apart.

The treatment was: 15 to 20 received Ad26.COV2.S at low or high dose, single or two shots; about 5 received placebo; per-sample allocation not given. Material that was analyzed had been drawn on day 63 after the first vaccine or placebo injection. This person who donated was an adult of 18-55 years in Boston. The CDR3 runs to 16 residues. Looked up from germline, CDR1 is SEHNR and CDR2 is FQNEAQ (reference sequence). V lost 3 bases and J 0 bases, leaving 12 bases between the germline ends. Only in-frame clones appear in the TCRdb table, and some are missing; sequencing was by immunoSEQ multiplex PCR. This table has about 350,000 clones, about 89% appearing once.

This receptor was identified in a person between 18 and 65 years old who received the Ad26.COV2.S COVID-19 vaccine or a placebo. This material consisted of peripheral blood, taken in a trial of Ad26.COV2.S vaccine versus placebo. The V call is TRBV7-9, the J call TRBJ1-3; D might be TRBD1 (5 bases). The CDR3: CASSFWTPASGNTIYF. The CDR3 region has the DNA TGTGCCAGCAGCTTCTGGACACCCGCCTCTGGAAACACCATATATTTT.